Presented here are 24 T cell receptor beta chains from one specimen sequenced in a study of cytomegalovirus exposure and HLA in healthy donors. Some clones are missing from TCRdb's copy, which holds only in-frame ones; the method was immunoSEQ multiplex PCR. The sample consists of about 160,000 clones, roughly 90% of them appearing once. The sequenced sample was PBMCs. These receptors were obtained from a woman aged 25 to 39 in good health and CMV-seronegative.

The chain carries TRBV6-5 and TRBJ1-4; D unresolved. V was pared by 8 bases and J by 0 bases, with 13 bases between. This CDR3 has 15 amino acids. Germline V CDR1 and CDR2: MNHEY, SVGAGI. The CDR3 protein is CASGTPRATNEKLFF. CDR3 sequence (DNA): TGTGCCAGCGGAACCCCTCGGGCAACTAATGAAAAACTGTTTTTT.

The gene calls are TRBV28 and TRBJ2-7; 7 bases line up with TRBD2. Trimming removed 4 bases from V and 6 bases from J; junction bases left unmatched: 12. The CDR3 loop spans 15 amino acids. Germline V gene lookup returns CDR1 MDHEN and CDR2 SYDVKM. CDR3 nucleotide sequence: TGTGCCAGCAGTTCGAGCGGGGCGGATGGGGGCGAGCAGTACTTC. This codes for CASSSSGADGGEQYF.

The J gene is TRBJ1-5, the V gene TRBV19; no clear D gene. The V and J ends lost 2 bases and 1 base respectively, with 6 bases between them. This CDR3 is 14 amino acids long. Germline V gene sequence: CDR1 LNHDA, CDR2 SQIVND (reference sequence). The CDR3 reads CASSIRGSNQPQHF. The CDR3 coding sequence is TGTGCCAGTAGTATAAGAGGGAGCAATCAGCCCCAGCATTTT.

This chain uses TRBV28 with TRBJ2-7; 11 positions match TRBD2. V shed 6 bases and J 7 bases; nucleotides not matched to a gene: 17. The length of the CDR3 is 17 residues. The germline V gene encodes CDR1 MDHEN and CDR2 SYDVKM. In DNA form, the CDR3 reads TGTGCCAGCAGACTTACGGGGCTAGCGGGAGGCCTACGGGAGCAGTACTTC. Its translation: CASRLTGLAGGLREQYF.

The CDR3 DNA follows: TGTGCCAGCAGCTTATCATTTACAGATACGCAGTATTTT. Translated: CASSLSFTDTQYF. The chain combines TRBV7-3 with TRBJ2-3; no firm D call. Germline CDR1 reads SGHTA; CDR2 reads FQGTGA. The V end was cut by 2 bases, the J end by 3 bases, with 6 bases between. The CDR3 has 13 residues.

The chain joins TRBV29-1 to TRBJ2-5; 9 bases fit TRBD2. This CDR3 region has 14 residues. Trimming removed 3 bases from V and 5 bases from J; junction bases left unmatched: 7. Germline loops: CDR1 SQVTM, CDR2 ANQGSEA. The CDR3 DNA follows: TGCAGCGTTGATAGGCGGGAGGGTGGGGAGACCCAGTACTTC. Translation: CSVDRREGGETQYF. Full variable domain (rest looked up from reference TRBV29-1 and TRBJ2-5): SAVISQKPSRDICQRGTSLTIQCQVDSQVTMMFWYRQQPGQSLTLIATANQGSEATYESGFVIDKFPISRPNLTFSTLTVSNMSPEDSSIYLCSVDRREGGETQYFGPGTRLLVL.

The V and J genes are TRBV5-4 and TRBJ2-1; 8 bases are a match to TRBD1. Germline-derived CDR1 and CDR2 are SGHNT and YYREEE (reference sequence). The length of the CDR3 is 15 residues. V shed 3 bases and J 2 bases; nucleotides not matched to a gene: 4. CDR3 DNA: TGTGCCAGCAGCTCCCGGGACAGGACCTACAATGAGCAGTTCTTC. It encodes CASSSRDRTYNEQFF.

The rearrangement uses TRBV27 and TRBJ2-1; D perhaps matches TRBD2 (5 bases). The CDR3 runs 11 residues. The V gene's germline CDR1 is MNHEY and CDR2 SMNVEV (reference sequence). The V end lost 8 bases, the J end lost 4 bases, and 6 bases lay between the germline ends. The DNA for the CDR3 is TGTGCCAGCGGAGGATACAATGAGCAGTTCTTC. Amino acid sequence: CASGGYNEQFF.

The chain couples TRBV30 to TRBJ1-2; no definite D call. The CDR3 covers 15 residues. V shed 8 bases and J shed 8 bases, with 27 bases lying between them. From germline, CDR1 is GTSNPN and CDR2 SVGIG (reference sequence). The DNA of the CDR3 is TGTGCCGCCGCTACGCCCATCGGGCGCGAGTGGGGCTACACCTTC. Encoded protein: CAAATPIGREWGYTF.

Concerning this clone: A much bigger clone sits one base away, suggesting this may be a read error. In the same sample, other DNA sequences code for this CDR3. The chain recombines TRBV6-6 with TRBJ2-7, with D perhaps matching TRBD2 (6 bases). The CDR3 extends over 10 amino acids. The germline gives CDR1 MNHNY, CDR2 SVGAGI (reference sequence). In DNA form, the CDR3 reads TGTGCTAGCTCTCGGGGGGAGCAGTACTTC. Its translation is CASSRGEQYF.

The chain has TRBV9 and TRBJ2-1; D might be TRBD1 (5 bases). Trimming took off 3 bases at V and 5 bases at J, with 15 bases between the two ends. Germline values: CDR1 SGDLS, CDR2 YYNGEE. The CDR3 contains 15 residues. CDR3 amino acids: CASSAADRFDNEQFF. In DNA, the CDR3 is TGTGCCAGCAGCGCGGCCGACAGATTCGACAATGAGCAGTTCTTC.

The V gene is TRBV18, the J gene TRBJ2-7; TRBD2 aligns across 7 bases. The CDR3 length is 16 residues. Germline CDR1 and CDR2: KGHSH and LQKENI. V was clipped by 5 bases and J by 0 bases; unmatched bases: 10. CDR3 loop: CASSFVAGESSYEQYF. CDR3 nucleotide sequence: TGTGCCAGCTCATTTGTGGCGGGGGAGAGCTCCTACGAGCAGTACTTC.

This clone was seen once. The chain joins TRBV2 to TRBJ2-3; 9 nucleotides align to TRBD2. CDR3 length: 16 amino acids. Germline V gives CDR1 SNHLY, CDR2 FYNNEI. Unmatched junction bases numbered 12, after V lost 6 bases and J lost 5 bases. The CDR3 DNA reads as TGTGCCAGCAGCGCCTTTGGCGGGGGGGCAGTAGATACGCAGTATTTT. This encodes CASSAFGGGAVDTQYF.

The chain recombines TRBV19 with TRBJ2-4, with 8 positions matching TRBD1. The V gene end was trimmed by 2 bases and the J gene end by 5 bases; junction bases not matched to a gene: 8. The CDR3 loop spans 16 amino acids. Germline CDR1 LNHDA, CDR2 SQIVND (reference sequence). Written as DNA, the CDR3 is TGTGCCAGTAGTATAACCGCCCGACAGGGGCAAAACATTCAGTACTTC. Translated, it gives CASSITARQGQNIQYF.

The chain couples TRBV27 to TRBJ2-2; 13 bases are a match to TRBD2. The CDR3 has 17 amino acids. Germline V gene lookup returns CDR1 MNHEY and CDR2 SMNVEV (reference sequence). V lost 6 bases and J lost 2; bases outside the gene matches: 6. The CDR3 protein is CASRGLAGASNTGELFF. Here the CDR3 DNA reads TGTGCCAGCAGAGGACTAGCGGGGGCCTCTAACACCGGGGAGCTGTTTTTT.

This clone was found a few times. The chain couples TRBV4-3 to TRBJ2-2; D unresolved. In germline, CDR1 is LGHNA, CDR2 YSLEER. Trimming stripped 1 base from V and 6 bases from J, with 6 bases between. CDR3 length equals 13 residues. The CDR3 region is CASSQVVAGELFF. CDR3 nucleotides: TGCGCCAGCAGCCAAGTCGTTGCCGGGGAGCTGTTTTTT.

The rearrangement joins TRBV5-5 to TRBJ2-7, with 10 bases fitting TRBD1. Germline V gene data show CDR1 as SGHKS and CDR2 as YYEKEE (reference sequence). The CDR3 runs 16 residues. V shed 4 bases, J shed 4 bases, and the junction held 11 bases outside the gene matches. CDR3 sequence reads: CASSGWGDRGFYEQYF. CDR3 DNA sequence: TGTGCCAGCAGCGGGTGGGGGGACAGGGGATTTTACGAGCAGTACTTC.

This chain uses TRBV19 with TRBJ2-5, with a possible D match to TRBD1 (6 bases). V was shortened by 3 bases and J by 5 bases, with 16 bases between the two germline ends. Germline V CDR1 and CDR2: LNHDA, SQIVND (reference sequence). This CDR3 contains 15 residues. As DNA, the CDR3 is TGTGCCAGTAGTATTAATCCAGGGGTGCAGGAGACCCAGTACTTC. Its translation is CASSINPGVQETQYF.

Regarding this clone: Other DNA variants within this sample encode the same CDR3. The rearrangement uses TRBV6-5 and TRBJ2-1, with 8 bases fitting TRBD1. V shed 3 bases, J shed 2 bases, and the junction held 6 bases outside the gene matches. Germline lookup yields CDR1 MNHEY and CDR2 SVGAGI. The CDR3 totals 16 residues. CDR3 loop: CASSYSGTGTYNEQFF. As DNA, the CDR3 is TGTGCCAGCAGTTATTCCGGGACAGGTACCTACAATGAGCAGTTCTTC.

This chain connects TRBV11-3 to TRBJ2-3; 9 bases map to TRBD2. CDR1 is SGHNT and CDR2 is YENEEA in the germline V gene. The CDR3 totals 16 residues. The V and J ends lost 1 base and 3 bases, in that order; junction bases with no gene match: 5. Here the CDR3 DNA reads TGTGCCAGCAGCTTAGGTGTAGCGGGAGCGACAGATACGCAGTATTTT. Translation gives CASSLGVAGATDTQYF.

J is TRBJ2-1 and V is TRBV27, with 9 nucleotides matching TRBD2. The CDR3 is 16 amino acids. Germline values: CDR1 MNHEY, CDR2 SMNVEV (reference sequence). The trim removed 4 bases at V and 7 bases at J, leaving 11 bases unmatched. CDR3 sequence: CASSSTRLADLNEQFF. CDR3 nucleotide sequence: TGTGCCAGCAGTTCCACCCGACTAGCGGACCTAAATGAGCAGTTCTTC.

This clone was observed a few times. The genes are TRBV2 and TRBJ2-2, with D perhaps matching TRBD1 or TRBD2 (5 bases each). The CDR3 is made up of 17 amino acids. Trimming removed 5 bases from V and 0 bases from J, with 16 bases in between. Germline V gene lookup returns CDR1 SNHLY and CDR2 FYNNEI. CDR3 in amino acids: CASSNLGRTSNTGELFF. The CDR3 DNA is TGTGCCAGCAGTAACCTGGGACGGACCTCGAACACCGGGGAGCTGTTTTTT.

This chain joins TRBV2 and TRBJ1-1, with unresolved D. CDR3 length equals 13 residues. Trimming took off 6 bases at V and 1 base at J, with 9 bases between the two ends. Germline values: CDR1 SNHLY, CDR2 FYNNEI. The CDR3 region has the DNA TGTGCCAGCAGAAAAGGGCGGAACACTGAAGCTTTCTTT. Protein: CASRKGRNTEAFF.

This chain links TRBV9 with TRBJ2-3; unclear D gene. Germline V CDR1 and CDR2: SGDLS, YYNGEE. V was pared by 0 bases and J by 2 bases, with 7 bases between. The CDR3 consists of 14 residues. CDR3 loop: CASSVEGTTDTQYF. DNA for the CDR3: TGTGCCAGCAGCGTAGAAGGCACCACAGATACGCAGTATTTT.